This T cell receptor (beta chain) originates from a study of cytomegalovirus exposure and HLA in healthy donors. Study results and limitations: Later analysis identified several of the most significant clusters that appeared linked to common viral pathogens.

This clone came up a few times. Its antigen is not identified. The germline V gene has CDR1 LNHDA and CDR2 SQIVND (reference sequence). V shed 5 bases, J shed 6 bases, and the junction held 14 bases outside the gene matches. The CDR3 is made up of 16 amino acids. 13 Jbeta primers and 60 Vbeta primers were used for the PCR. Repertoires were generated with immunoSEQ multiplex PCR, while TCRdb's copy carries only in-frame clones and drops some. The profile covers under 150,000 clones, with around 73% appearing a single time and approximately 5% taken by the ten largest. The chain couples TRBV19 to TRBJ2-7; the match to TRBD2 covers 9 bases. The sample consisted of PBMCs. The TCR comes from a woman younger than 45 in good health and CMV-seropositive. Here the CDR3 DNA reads TGTGCCAGTAGTCCGGGACTCGGAGCGGGAGGTGGCGAGCAGTACTTC. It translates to CASSPGLGAGGGEQYF.